Listed here are 16 T cell receptor beta chains from one sample, sequenced in a study of T cells after yellow fever vaccination (dated by TCRdb to between 2018 and 2021). Read against the paper, the sample's treatment or condition label means: live attenuated yellow fever vaccine strain. Library preparation employed 5' RACE. The sample was run on an Illumina HiSeq 2500. Through fastp at Q25 and MiXCR, TCRdb rebuilt clones from the public reads, retaining in-frame beta chains. Each entry merges the rows of one CDR3 protein and shows their most common DNA and genes. The sample records about 160,000 distinct CDR3 sequences, 6% to 7.5% of which are singletons. Approximately 2.4% of the sample comes from the top ten. This specimen consisted of CD4+ T cells sorted from PBMCs, obtained 5 days after the first yellow fever vaccination. The receptor source for this set is a man between 18 and 29 years old who received the YFV17D yellow fever vaccine.

This clonotype was recorded many times. The chain has TRBV2 and TRBJ1-1, with D hard to call. Germline loops: CDR1 SNHLY, CDR2 FYNNEI. The CDR3 has 12 amino acids. Trimming shortened V by 6 bases and J by 6 bases, and 11 bases separated the two germline ends. CDR3 DNA: TGTGCCAGCAGCCCGGTGGGGTCTGAAGCTTTCTTT. Amino acid sequence: CASSPVGSEAFF.

This clonotype has a handful of counts. The gene calls are TRBV7-2 and TRBJ1-5, with a weak D call TRBD1 (5 bases). CDR3 length equals 17 residues. The V and J ends lost 4 bases and 4 bases respectively, with 20 bases between them. The V gene's germline CDR1 is SGHTA and CDR2 FQGNSA. The chain's CDR3 is CASSSGTTPGGNQPQHF. The CDR3 DNA reads TGTGCCAGCAGCTCTGGGACCACGCCCGGGGGGAATCAGCCCCAGCATTTT. Looking up the rest from reference TRBV7-2 and TRBJ1-5 gives the full variable domain: GAGVSQSPSNKVTEKGKDVELRCDPISGHTALYWYRQSLGQGLEFLIYFQGNSAPDKSGLPSDRFSAERTGGSVSTLTIQRTQQEDSAVYLCASSSGTTPGGNQPQHFGDGTRLSIL.

The J gene is TRBJ1-1, the V gene TRBV4-1; 7 bases are a match to TRBD1. Trimming took 1 base from V and 10 from J; bases not matched to a gene: 6. This CDR3 has 13 amino acids. CDR1 and CDR2 from the germline V gene are MGHRA and YSYEKL. The CDR3 DNA reads as TGCGCCAGCAGCCAAGGGTCGAGACAGGGAGCTTTCTTT. Residues: CASSQGSRQGAFF.

V gene TRBV5-1 combines with J gene TRBJ1-2; 10 nucleotides match TRBD1. V lost 2 bases and J lost 0; bases outside the gene matches: 7. Germline V gene data show CDR1 as SGHRS and CDR2 as YFSETQ. The CDR3 consists of 17 residues. In DNA, the CDR3 is TGCGCCAGCAGCTTAAATCCTGACAGGGGGCCTAACTATGGCTACACCTTC. Protein: CASSLNPDRGPNYGYTF.

This clonotype has a count of ten or more. The CDR3 protein is CASSRQGFGGYTF. As DNA, the CDR3 is TGTGCCAGCAGCCGACAGGGGTTCGGGGGCTACACCTTC. The chain recombines TRBV12-3 or TRBV12-4 with TRBJ1-2; 8 bases are a match to TRBD1. V trimming: 6 bases; J trimming: 8 bases; junction bases outside the gene matches: 8. CDR3 length: 13 amino acids.

There are many counts of this clonotype. V and J are TRBV27 and TRBJ2-1, with 8 bases matching TRBD2. Germline trimming cut 7 bases from V and 8 bases from J; bases unmatched to any gene: 7. This CDR3 spans 13 amino acids. Germline V CDR1 and CDR2: MNHEY, SMNVEV (reference sequence). The CDR3 sequence is CASTTGGLYEQFF. The CDR3, as DNA: TGTGCCAGCACCACGGGGGGGTTGTATGAGCAGTTCTTC.

DNA of the CDR3: TGCAGCGTTGGGCGGAGGGATAACACCGGGGAGCTGTTTTTT. Translating it yields CSVGRRDNTGELFF. The chain employs TRBV29-1 and TRBJ2-2, with TRBD2 as a possible D gene (6 bases). Between the trimmed V and J ends, which lost 4 bases and 2 bases, there was a span of 11 bases. The CDR3 runs 14 residues. Germline V gene sequence: CDR1 SQVTM, CDR2 ANQGSEA.

The chain is built from TRBV25-1 and TRBJ1-2; TRBD1 matches 9 bases. This CDR3 contains 15 residues. Germline trimming cut 5 bases from V and 3 bases from J; bases unmatched to any gene: 7. Looked up from germline, CDR1 is MGHDK and CDR2 is SYGVNS. The CDR3: CASSRQGEVDYGYTF. In DNA form, the CDR3 reads TGTGCCAGCAGTCGACAGGGGGAAGTCGACTATGGCTACACCTTC.

This clonotype was picked up many times. The chain uses TRBV6-5 and TRBJ2-1; no clear D gene. There are 15 residues in the CDR3. The germline CDR1 and CDR2 sequences are MNHEY and SVGAGI. V lost 5 bases to trimming and J lost 0 bases, with 11 bases between them. DNA for the CDR3: TGTGCCAGCAGTCGTACTTCGAGCTCCTACAATGAGCAGTTCTTC. It yields the protein CASSRTSSSYNEQFF.

This clonotype has ten or more counts. The J gene is TRBJ1-6, the V gene TRBV6-2 or TRBV6-3; D is unclear. This CDR3 is built from 13 residues. With 4 bases removed from V and 7 bases from J, the gap between germline ends came to 8 bases. Germline assignment: CDR1 MNHEY and CDR2 SVGEGT. The chain's CDR3 is CASSLTENSPLHF. The DNA for the CDR3 is TGTGCCAGCAGTTTAACAGAGAATTCACCCCTCCACTTT.

There are many counts of this clonotype. The genes are TRBV21-1 and TRBJ2-1; TRBD2 is the table's D call, not checked against the DNA. TRBV21-1 constitutes a pseudogene. There are 16 residues in the CDR3. CDR3 amino acids: CASTSMRTPSYNEQFF. Here the CDR3 DNA reads TGTGCCAGCACCTCAATGAGGACTCCCTCCTACAATGAGCAGTTCTTC.

This clonotype was recorded a few times. V usage is TRBV9 and J usage is TRBJ2-3; TRBD1 agrees at 8 bases. V dropped 3 bases and J dropped 3; count of bases not matched to a gene: 15. The CDR3 is 18 residues long. Germline-derived CDR1 and CDR2 are SGDLS and YYNGEE. DNA of the CDR3: TGTGCCAGCAGCGCAGGTCTCCTCGGCAGGGGGCAAACAGATACGCAGTATTTT. This gives the protein CASSAGLLGRGQTDTQYF. Drawing the rest from reference TRBV9 and TRBJ2-3, the complete variable domain is DSGVTQTPKHLITATGQRVTLRCSPRSGDLSVYWYQQSLDQGLQFLIQYYNGEERAKGNILERFSAQQFPDLHSELNLSSLELGDSALYFCASSAGLLGRGQTDTQYFGPGTRLTVL.

This clonotype was picked up many times. This sequence joins TRBV18 and TRBJ2-2; D not resolved. V shed 3 bases and J shed 6 bases, with 8 bases lying between them. The CDR3 runs to 13 residues. Germline loops: CDR1 KGHSH, CDR2 LQKENI. The CDR3 is CASSPWVSGELFF. DNA of the CDR3: TGTGCCAGCTCACCTTGGGTCTCCGGGGAGCTGTTTTTT.

This clonotype has only a few counts. This chain links TRBV11-2 with TRBJ2-3; 9 nucleotides match TRBD2. This CDR3 has 18 residues. The V segment lost 5 bases and the J segment 2 bases; nucleotides outside the gene matches: 14. The germline V gene has CDR1 SGHAT and CDR2 FQNNGV. In DNA form, the CDR3 reads TGTGCCAGCAGCCCCAGGGTCGGCGGGGGGGGGTACACAGATACGCAGTATTTT. It is translated as CASSPRVGGGGYTDTQYF.

This clonotype occurred many times. V and J are TRBV5-1 and TRBJ2-3; TRBD2 is a possible D gene (5 bases). V lost 0 bases, J lost 0 bases, and 14 bases lay in between. The CDR3 is made up of 17 amino acids. Germline lookup yields CDR1 SGHRS and CDR2 YFSETQ. In DNA form, the CDR3 reads TGCGCCAGCAGCTTGGACCCGGCGGGCAGTAGCACAGATACGCAGTATTTT. It yields the protein CASSLDPAGSSTDTQYF.

This clonotype has at least ten counts. The chain uses TRBV5-1 and TRBJ2-7; TRBD2 aligns across 9 bases. The CDR3 has 16 amino acids. Germline CDR1 is SGHRS and CDR2 is YFSETQ. After removal of 2 bases from V and 0 bases from J, the junction contained 6 bases not matched to a gene. CDR3 sequence: CASSFLAGLSSYEQYF. The CDR3 region has the DNA TGCGCCAGCAGCTTCCTAGCGGGGTTGAGCTCCTACGAGCAGTACTTC. Full variable domain (remainder filled in from reference TRBV5-1 and TRBJ2-7): KAGVTQTPRYLIKTRGQQVTLSCSPISGHRSVSWYQQTPGQGLQFLFEYFSETQRNKGNFPGRFSGRQFSNSRSEMNVSTLELGDSALYLCASSFLAGLSSYEQYFGPGTRLTVT.